The 27 T cell receptor beta chains below come from one sample, sequenced in a study of blood T cells in healthy people across ages. The use of a sample-barcoded 5' primer and a J-beta primer mix characterized a second PCR of roughly 7 to 11 cycles. TCRdb re-called the 5' RACE reads with MiXCR, one entry per CDR3 protein. The sample includes some 760,000 distinct CDR3 sequences, roughly 25% seen only once; the top ten take 3% to 4.5%. In addition, the sample was reused for a study of T cells of mothers and their children.

Sequencing was done on a sample of blood. The receptors were sampled from a boy younger than 18 in good health.

This sequence joins TRBV6-5 and TRBJ2-5, with unresolved D. The DNA end lines up better with TRBJ2-7; the J call may be wrong. Germline V gene data show CDR1 as MNHEY and CDR2 as SVGAGI. This CDR3 comprises 14 residues. The chain's CDR3 is CASQPRVNSYEQYF. In DNA form, the CDR3 reads TGTGCCAGCCAACCCCGGGTTAACTCCTACGAGCAGTACTTC.

The chain carries TRBV12-3 or TRBV12-4 and TRBJ2-5; maybe TRBD1 (5 bases). The tail of the sequence fits TRBJ2-7 better, so the J call may be wrong. The CDR3 has 14 amino acids. The CDR3 loop is CASSSIREFYEQYF. The CDR3 DNA reads as TGTGCCAGCAGTTCAATCAGGGAATTCTACGAGCAGTACTTC.

The chain uses TRBV15 and TRBJ1-1; a possible D gene is TRBD1 (5 bases). This CDR3 region has 13 residues. Germline V CDR1 and CDR2: LNHNV, YYDKDF (reference sequence). V shed 5 bases and J shed 12 bases, with 19 bases lying between them. The DNA of the CDR3 is TGTGCCACCAGCCGGGGCGGTGGGGGGAAATCTTTCTTT. Its protein product is CATSRGGGGKSFF.

Turning to this clonotype: A junction end diverges from the germline sequence, so it may reflect a read error. The rearrangement uses TRBV29-1 and TRBJ2-5; D possibly uses TRBD1 or TRBD2 (6 bases each). CDR3 length: 18 residues. CDR1 and CDR2 from the germline V gene are SQVTM and ANQGSEA. The CDR3 loop is CGVEARTELASWQETQYF. The CDR3 nucleotides are TGCGGCGTTGAAGCGAGGACAGAGCTAGCGAGCTGGCAAGAGACCCAGTACTTC.

The rearrangement joins TRBV19 to TRBJ1-2; D gene uncertain. V was pared by 6 bases and J by 4 bases, with 9 bases between. CDR3 length: 12 amino acids. Germline CDR1 LNHDA, CDR2 SQIVND (reference sequence). This chain's CDR3 is CASSTSVYGYTF. The CDR3 bases are TGTGCCAGTAGCACCTCGGTCTATGGCTACACCTTC. The full variable domain, completed using reference TRBV19 and TRBJ1-2, is DGGITQSPKYLFRKEGQNVTLSCEQNLNHDAMYWYRQDPGQGLRLIYYSQIVNDFQKGDIAEGYSVSREKKESFPLTVTSAQKNPTAFYLCASSTSVYGYTFGSGTRLTVV.

This clonotype occurred a few times. The chain carries TRBV18 and TRBJ2-3; D unclear. The CDR3 totals 14 residues. V dropped 6 bases and J dropped 2 bases, with 12 bases sitting between them. Per the germline V gene, CDR1 is KGHSH and CDR2 is LQKENI. CDR3 coding DNA: TGTGCCAGCTCTCTAAACCGGCTCACAGATACGCAGTATTTT. As protein: CASSLNRLTDTQYF.

This clonotype showed up just once. The chain is built from TRBV9 and TRBJ2-5; the D call may be TRBD1 or TRBD2 (5 bases each). Matching the DNA end better, TRBJ2-1 makes the J call doubtful. CDR1 is SGDLS, CDR2 YYNGEE, per germline. The CDR3 covers 16 residues. The CDR3 coding sequence is TGTGCCAGCAGCGAGGGTGGGACCCTGGGCAGCAATGAGCAGTTCTTC. Its protein product is CASSEGGTLGSNEQFF.

This clonotype was counted a few times. This chain joins TRBV7-2 and TRBJ1-5; D possibly corresponds to TRBD1 (5 bases). Looked up from germline, CDR1 is SGHTA and CDR2 is FQGNSA. The CDR3 totals 15 residues. V was shortened by 1 base and J by 3 bases, with 10 bases between the two germline ends. CDR3: CASSLVTAANQPQHF. The DNA of the CDR3 is TGTGCCAGCAGCTTAGTGACAGCCGCCAATCAGCCCCAGCATTTT.

The rearrangement joins TRBV29-1 to TRBJ1-1; D remains unclear. Germline values: CDR1 SQVTM, CDR2 ANQGSEA. The CDR3 has 10 amino acids. V lost 7 bases to trimming and J lost 1 base, with 4 bases between them. The CDR3 is CSGANTEAFF. Written as DNA, the CDR3 is TGCAGCGGGGCGAACACTGAAGCTTTCTTT. Full variable domain (missing parts from reference TRBV29-1 and TRBJ1-1): SAVISQKPSRDICQRGTSLTIQCQVDSQVTMMFWYRQQPGQSLTLIATANQGSEATYESGFVIDKFPISRPNLTFSTLTVSNMSPEDSSIYLCSGANTEAFFGQGTRLTVV.

This clonotype appeared a few times. The V and J genes are TRBV12-3 or TRBV12-4 and TRBJ1-1; perhaps TRBD1 as D (6 bases). This CDR3 contains 14 residues. Trimming took off 3 bases at V and 5 bases at J, with 13 bases between the two ends. This chain's CDR3 is CASSLGGGETEAFF. CDR3 DNA sequence: TGTGCCAGCAGTTTGGGTGGGGGCGAGACTGAAGCTTTCTTT.

This clonotype turned up a few times. The genes are TRBV20-1 and TRBJ1-4; 9 bases are a match to TRBD1. The CDR3 spans 14 residues. Germline V gene data show CDR1 as DFQATT and CDR2 as SNEGSKA (reference sequence). The junction had 5 bases not matched to a gene; V was cut back by 2 bases and J by 7 bases. The CDR3 sequence: CSARSRDRAEKLFF. Written as DNA, the CDR3 is TGCAGTGCTAGAAGTCGGGACAGGGCTGAAAAACTGTTTTTT.

This sequence joins TRBV5-5 and TRBJ2-3; TRBD1 matches at 7 bases. The germline V gene encodes CDR1 SGHKS and CDR2 YYEKEE (reference sequence). The CDR3 runs 15 residues. V was clipped by 2 bases and J by 2 bases; unmatched bases: 5. CDR3 DNA sequence: TGTGCCAGCAGCTTCGAAGGGACAGCCACAGATACGCAGTATTTT. Translating gives CASSFEGTATDTQYF.

J is TRBJ2-5 and V is TRBV6-1; D may be TRBD1 or TRBD2 (5 bases each). The end of the DNA aligns better with TRBJ2-7, so the J call may be wrong. The germline gives CDR1 MNHNS, CDR2 SASEGT. The CDR3 sequence is 15 residues long. The CDR3 spells CASSVGTEYFYEQYF. The CDR3, as DNA: TGTGCCAGCAGTGTAGGGACGGAGTACTTCTACGAGCAGTACTTC.

This clonotype was seen a few times. Germline and junction disagree at one end, which may indicate a read error. V and J are TRBV28 and TRBJ2-5, with 8 nucleotides matching TRBD2. Germline values: CDR1 MDHEN, CDR2 SYDVKM. The CDR3 has 14 amino acids. Written as DNA, the CDR3 is TGTGCCGGCAGTTCACTAGCGGAGCCAGAGACCCAGTACTTC. This translates into CAGSSLAEPETQYF.

This clonotype appeared a few times. The V and J genes are TRBV4-2 and TRBJ2-7, with 7 bases that match TRBD2. Germline CDR1 LGHNA, CDR2 YNFKEQ. The CDR3 is made up of 14 amino acids. Trimming at V came to 3 bases and at J to 0 bases, leaving 2 bases not matched to a gene. CDR3 nucleotides: TGTGCCAGCAGCCAGCGGGAGAGCTCCTACGAGCAGTACTTC. Translating gives CASSQRESSYEQYF.

There are a few counts of this clonotype. The chain recombines TRBV21-1 with TRBJ2-7. TRBV21-1 is flagged as a pseudogene. The CDR3 consists of 16 residues. Here the CDR3 reads CASPDIRVRGSYEQYF. For the CDR3, the DNA is TGTGCCAGCCCCGATATTCGGGTTCGCGGCTCCTACGAGCAGTACTTC.

This clonotype was recorded many times. V is TRBV7-9 and J is TRBJ1-2; D gene unclear. Trimming left V 0 bases short and J 2 bases short, with 4 bases between. In germline, CDR1 is SEHNR, CDR2 FQNEAQ (reference sequence). The CDR3 sequence is 13 residues long. The CDR3, as DNA: TGTGCCAGCAGCTTAGCAGGGAACTATGGCTACACCTTC. Encoded protein: CASSLAGNYGYTF.

The CDR3 DNA is TGTGCCAGCAGCCAAGATTTGATAGTCTATGCCGGCGGAGCTTTCTTT. Residues: CASSQDLIVYAGGAFF. The rearrangement uses TRBV3-1 and TRBJ1-1, with unresolved D. The length of the CDR3 is 16 residues. Germline V gene lookup returns CDR1 LGHDT and CDR2 YNNKEL (reference sequence). V was shortened by 0 bases and J by 10 bases, with 21 bases between the two germline ends.

This clonotype has just a few counts. The junction and the germline gene differ at one end; a read error may be behind it. The rearrangement uses TRBV5-1 and TRBJ2-5, with TRBD2 identical over 10 bases. The DNA end is more similar to TRBJ2-1, so the J call may be wrong. CDR1 and CDR2 from the germline V gene are SGHRS and YFSETQ. The CDR3 extends over 21 amino acids. This CDR3 is CASSRAGTAFGAGGDYNKQFF. The CDR3 nucleotides read TGCGCCAGCAGCAGAGCCGGGACAGCTTTTGGAGCGGGGGGGGACTACAATAAGCAGTTCTTC.

V gene TRBV6-2 or TRBV6-3 combines with J gene TRBJ2-7; TRBD2 matches 8 bases. V shed 8 bases, J shed 9 bases, and the junction held 12 bases outside the gene matches. Germline V gene sequence: CDR1 MNHEY, CDR2 SVGEGT. This CDR3 spans 13 amino acids. CDR3 region: CASFPSGSRGQYF. DNA of the CDR3: TGTGCCAGCTTCCCAAGCGGGAGTCGGGGGCAGTACTTC.

The chain links TRBV4-3 to TRBJ2-5, with D possibly matching TRBD1 (5 bases). The DNA end is a closer match to TRBJ2-1, so the J assignment may be wrong. Germline V gene data show CDR1 as LGHNA and CDR2 as YSLEER. This CDR3 is built from 15 residues. The CDR3 DNA follows: TGCGCCAGCAGCCAAGTAATTGCAGGGATCCATGAGCAGTTCTTC. Its protein product is CASSQVIAGIHEQFF.

The chain employs TRBV14 and TRBJ2-7; maybe TRBD2 (5 bases). This CDR3 has 11 amino acids. Trimming took 5 bases from V and 9 from J, leaving 11 bases between them. Germline CDR1 SGHDN, CDR2 FVKESK. This CDR3 is CASSGGLTQYF. The CDR3 DNA reads TGTGCCAGCAGCGGCGGACTGACGCAGTACTTC.

This clonotype was detected only a few times. This rearrangement joins TRBV2 to TRBJ2-5; 9 bases agree with TRBD2. The J call could be wrong; TRBJ2-1 is a better fit for the DNA end. The CDR3 contains 14 residues. Germline assignment: CDR1 SNHLY and CDR2 FYNNEI. CDR3 in DNA: TGTGCCAGCAGTACCGGGACTAGCATCAATGAGCAGTTCTTC. Encoded protein: CASSTGTSINEQFF.

The genes are TRBV29-1 and TRBJ2-5, with 13 positions matching TRBD2. The assigned J gene may be wrong: the sequence end matches TRBJ2-1 better. The germline V gene has CDR1 SQVTM and CDR2 ANQGSEA. The CDR3 runs 14 residues. CDR3: CSVRLAGGPAEQFF. The CDR3 DNA is TGCAGCGTCCGACTAGCGGGGGGCCCGGCTGAGCAGTTCTTC.

This clonotype has more than one count but fewer than ten. An end of the junction does not agree with germline; a read error may underlie this. V and J are TRBV12-3 or TRBV12-4 and TRBJ1-2; D may be TRBD1 (5 bases). This CDR3 spans 16 amino acids. CDR3: CASSSSGRALNYGHTF. DNA for the CDR3: TGTGCCAGCAGTAGCAGTGGCAGGGCCCTTAACTATGGCCACACCTTC.

This clonotype was detected a few times. The chain combines TRBV13 with TRBJ1-2; 10 positions match TRBD1. Germline V gives CDR1 PRHDT, CDR2 FYEKMQ (reference sequence). The V segment lost 4 bases and the J segment 6 bases; nucleotides outside the gene matches: 17. This CDR3 contains 18 residues. The DNA for the CDR3 is TGTGCCAGCAGCTCACTCCGCCGCACGGGACAGGGGACTGATGGCTACACCTTC. The encoded protein is CASSSLRRTGQGTDGYTF.

The rearrangement uses TRBV7-6 and TRBJ2-3; TRBD2 aligns across 12 bases. Germline CDR1 reads SGHVS; CDR2 reads FNYEAQ. This CDR3 spans 15 amino acids. The trim removed 6 bases at V and 6 bases at J, leaving 7 bases unmatched. The CDR3 sequence: CASSPRTSGVDTQYF. The CDR3 bases are TGTGCCAGCAGTCCTAGGACTAGCGGGGTTGATACGCAGTATTTT.